One sample yielded the 22 T cell receptor beta chains listed below, sequenced in a study of T cells in Graves' hyperthyroidism and ophthalmopathy. Amplified TCR beta CDR3 regions derived from RNA transcripts. The study used the HTBI primer set for a first-round RT-PCR of the TCR CDR3. TCRdb reprocessed the multiplex PCR reads with MiXCR, giving one entry per CDR3 protein. The table has roughly 500,000 distinct CDR3 sequences, under 60% seen once. Sequences were obtained from peripheral blood or thyroid tissue (not recorded which). These receptors all stem from an adult woman with Graves' disease, either hyperthyroidism or ophthalmopathy (not recorded which).

This chain links TRBV20-1 with TRBJ1-5; weak D call: TRBD1 (5 bases). This CDR3 is built from 16 residues. V was pared by 3 bases and J by 2 bases, with 17 bases between. Germline assignment: CDR1 DFQATT and CDR2 SNEGSKA (reference sequence). The CDR3 here is CSASNPQGGGNQPQHF. DNA of the CDR3: TGCAGTGCTAGTAATCCGCAGGGAGGCGGCAATCAGCCCCAGCATTTT.

Many counts were recorded for this clonotype. This chain joins TRBV12-3 or TRBV12-4 and TRBJ1-2; TRBD1 aligns across 7 bases. The CDR3 is 16 residues long. V gave up 3 bases and J gave up 6 bases; unmatched junction bases: 13. The CDR3 DNA follows: TGTGCCAGCAGTTTTATTGGTAGGGGGCGCGAAGATGGCTACACCTTC. This encodes CASSFIGRGREDGYTF.

This rearrangement joins TRBV7-2 to TRBJ1-1; D gene unclear. The CDR3 totals 15 residues. V lost 5 bases, J lost 5 bases, and 18 bases lay in between. Germline lookup yields CDR1 SGHTA and CDR2 FQGNSA. CDR3 region: CASSPEEGALTEAFF. The CDR3 DNA sequence: TGTGCCAGCAGCCCAGAAGAGGGCGCCCTTACTGAAGCTTTCTTT.

This clonotype was counted at least ten times. V usage is TRBV6-5 and J usage is TRBJ1-6, with 7 bases fitting TRBD1. V lost 7 bases to trimming and J lost 4 bases; unmatched junction nucleotides: 13. The CDR3 sequence is 17 residues long. Germline lookup yields CDR1 MNHEY and CDR2 SVGAGI. CDR3 loop: CASTPAWAGGYNSPLHF. For the CDR3, the DNA is TGTGCCAGCACCCCTGCCTGGGCAGGGGGATATAATTCACCCCTCCACTTT.

Worth noting for this clonotype: Its ends do not fully match the called genes, so a read error is possible. This chain connects TRBV11-2 to TRBJ2-5; D unresolved. CDR1 is SGHAT and CDR2 is FQNNGV in the germline V gene. The CDR3 runs to 16 residues. The CDR3 protein is CASSQDYRQNQKTQYF. The DNA of the CDR3 is TGTGCCAGCAGCCAAGATTATCGGCAGAACCAAAAGACCCAGTACTTC.

This chain links TRBV7-4 with TRBJ2-7, with D perhaps TRBD1 (6 bases). Between the trimmed V and J ends, which lost 7 bases and 2 bases, there was a span of 18 bases. Germline V gene data show CDR1 as SGHVT and CDR2 as SQSDAQ. This CDR3 has 15 amino acids. This CDR3 is CASNRQASRAYEQYF. The CDR3 region has the DNA TGTGCCAGCAATAGACAGGCTAGTAGGGCCTACGAGCAGTACTTC.

This clonotype was counted a few times. The CDR3 DNA follows: TGTGCCACCAGCAGAGAGGGACAGGGAAAACTGTTTTTT. It translates to CATSREGQGKLFF. The chain combines TRBV15 with TRBJ1-4, with 9 bases lining up with TRBD1. The CDR3 contains 13 residues. The germline gives CDR1 LNHNV, CDR2 YYDKDF (reference sequence). Trimming cost V 0 bases and J 10 bases; bases outside gene matches: 0.

The chain combines TRBV24-1 with TRBJ2-7; 9 bases line up with TRBD1. The CDR3 contains 15 residues. The V segment lost 2 bases and the J segment 5 bases; nucleotides outside the gene matches: 6. Per the germline V gene, CDR1 is KGHDR and CDR2 is SFDVKD. The CDR3 loop reads CATSDSGTGLNEQYF. The DNA of the CDR3 is TGTGCCACCAGTGATTCCGGGACAGGGCTCAACGAGCAGTACTTC.

This clonotype has ten or more counts. The chain employs TRBV7-9 and TRBJ1-5, with 9 positions matching TRBD1. CDR3 length equals 15 residues. CDR1 is SEHNR and CDR2 is FQNEAQ in the germline V gene (reference sequence). The J segment lost 4 bases and the V segment lost 5 bases, leaving 6 bases of the junction unmatched. The DNA for the CDR3 is TGTGCCAGCAGCCAAACAGGGGGCACGAATCAGCCCCAGCATTTT. This codes for CASSQTGGTNQPQHF.

The sample holds many counts of this clonotype. The V and J genes are TRBV5-1 and TRBJ1-2, with D possibly TRBD1 on 6 matching bases. The CDR3 loop spans 14 amino acids. Germline V lookup: CDR1 SGHRS, CDR2 YFSETQ. Deletions cut 8 bases from V and 4 bases from J, with 18 bases between. The CDR3 DNA reads as TGCGCCAGTTCCTATCAGGGGTCCCGCTATGGCTACACCTTC. Protein: CASSYQGSRYGYTF.

This rearrangement joins TRBV25-1 to TRBJ1-6; 9 bases match TRBD1. Germline V gives CDR1 MGHDK, CDR2 SYGVNS. Trimming removed 5 bases from V and 10 bases from J; junction bases left unmatched: 9. The length of the CDR3 is 15 residues. CDR3 loop: CASSYPGQGNSPLHF. CDR3 sequence (DNA): TGTGCCAGCAGTTACCCAGGACAGGGGAACTCACCCCTCCACTTT.

This clonotype was counted many times. The chain links TRBV9 to TRBJ1-1; no firm D call. Germline V gene sequence: CDR1 SGDLS, CDR2 YYNGEE. Between the trimmed V and J ends, which lost 4 bases and 5 bases, there was a span of 18 bases. CDR3 size: 15 residues. Written as DNA, the CDR3 is TGTGCCAGCAGCACTAAGACATCCTTGGGGACTGAAGCTTTCTTT. Translation gives CASSTKTSLGTEAFF.

The V gene is TRBV29-1, the J gene TRBJ1-2; TRBD1 is a possible D gene (6 bases). CDR3 length: 13 amino acids. The germline V and J ends were trimmed by 8 bases and 7 bases, with 20 bases remaining between them. Germline assignment: CDR1 SQVTM and CDR2 ANQGSEA. The CDR3 bases are TGCAGCTCGTCAACGGAGGGGGGGGTTGGCTACACCTTC. Residues: CSSSTEGGVGYTF.

There are many counts of this clonotype. This sequence joins TRBV19 and TRBJ1-2; D not resolved. The V gene lost 5 bases and the J gene lost 2 bases, with 12 bases spanning the gap. There are 14 residues in the CDR3. Germline lookup yields CDR1 LNHDA and CDR2 SQIVND (reference sequence). The CDR3 sequence: CASSLRARNYGYTF. CDR3 coding DNA: TGTGCCAGTAGTCTAAGGGCGAGAAACTATGGCTACACCTTC.

On this clonotype itself: A much larger clone lies one base from this, so it may be a read error. V gene TRBV4-1 combines with J gene TRBJ2-7; D may match TRBD1 or TRBD2 (6 bases each). The J call may be in error: the DNA end matches TRBJ2-1 better. The length of the CDR3 is 18 residues. CDR1 is MGHRA, CDR2 YSYEKL, per germline. The CDR3: CASSQDSTDLRGPYEQFF. In DNA, the CDR3 is TGCGCCAGCAGCCAAGATAGTACAGACCTTCGGGGGCCATACGAGCAGTTCTTC.

This clonotype has at least ten counts. The genes are TRBV6-5 and TRBJ1-1; TRBD1 matches at 8 bases. CDR3 size: 14 residues. The V and J ends lost 0 bases and 5 bases, in that order; junction bases with no gene match: 2. The germline V gene encodes CDR1 MNHEY and CDR2 SVGAGI. DNA for the CDR3: TGTGCCAGCAGTTACTCGACAGGGGTAACTGAAGCTTTCTTT. Translated: CASSYSTGVTEAFF.

This chain connects TRBV10-3 to TRBJ1-2, with TRBD1 as a possible D gene (5 bases). CDR1 and CDR2 (germline): ENHRY, SYGVKD. The CDR3 consists of 15 residues. The V and J ends lost 0 bases and 3 bases respectively, with 11 bases between them. The CDR3 DNA reads as TGTGCCATCAGTGAGTCGAATCAGGGCTACTATGGCTACACCTTC. This translates into CAISESNQGYYGYTF.

The chain recombines TRBV10-2 with TRBJ1-2; D is uncertain. The CDR3 is made up of 13 amino acids. In germline, CDR1 is WSHSY, CDR2 SAAADI. Trimming took off 4 bases at V and 4 bases at J, with 10 bases between the two ends. CDR3 loop: CASSVRSFYGYTF. The CDR3 DNA reads as TGCGCCAGCAGTGTACGGAGCTTCTATGGCTACACCTTC.

This clonotype was counted at least ten times. This rearrangement joins TRBV28 to TRBJ2-5, with D perhaps TRBD1 (5 bases). The CDR3 loop spans 14 amino acids. V was cut by 3 bases and J by 4 bases, with 12 bases left in between. CDR1 is MDHEN, CDR2 SYDVKM, per germline. In DNA, the CDR3 is TGTGCCAGCAGTTTGTGGGGCATCCCAGAGACCCAGTACTTC. It codes for CASSLWGIPETQYF. The complete variable domain, with remaining parts taken from reference TRBV28 and TRBJ2-5, reads DVKVTQSSRYLVKRTGEKVFLECVQDMDHENMFWYRQDPGLGLRLIYFSYDVKMKEKGDIPEGYSVSREKKERFSLILESASTNQTSMYLCASSLWGIPETQYFGPGTRLLVL.

The chain employs TRBV9 and TRBJ1-2, with D perhaps matching TRBD1 (6 bases). The V and J ends lost 4 bases and 2 bases respectively, with 24 bases between them. The CDR3 covers 18 residues. Per germline, CDR1 SGDLS and CDR2 YYNGEE. The CDR3 DNA sequence: TGTGCCAGCAGCCCCACCCCGGCGGCAGGGGCAGAGAACTATGGCTACACCTTC. Translation gives CASSPTPAAGAENYGYTF.

This clonotype was seen repeatedly, ten times or more. The chain uses TRBV4-2 and TRBJ1-5; 10 positions agree with TRBD1. Losses at the gene ends were 1 base for V and 5 bases for J; bases not matched to a gene: 2. The germline V gene has CDR1 LGHNA and CDR2 YNFKEQ. There are 15 residues in the CDR3. The CDR3 is CASSQGDRGYQPQHF. The CDR3 nucleotides read TGTGCCAGCAGCCAAGGGGACAGGGGCTATCAGCCCCAGCATTTT.

The genes are TRBV29-1 and TRBJ1-3, with 7 positions matching TRBD1. CDR3 size: 14 residues. Germline CDR1 is SQVTM and CDR2 is ANQGSEA. The J segment lost 3 bases and the V segment lost 7 bases, leaving 9 bases of the junction unmatched. CDR3 protein: CSAGDRVVGNTIYF. In DNA, the CDR3 is TGCAGCGCCGGAGACAGGGTAGTTGGAAACACCATATATTTT.